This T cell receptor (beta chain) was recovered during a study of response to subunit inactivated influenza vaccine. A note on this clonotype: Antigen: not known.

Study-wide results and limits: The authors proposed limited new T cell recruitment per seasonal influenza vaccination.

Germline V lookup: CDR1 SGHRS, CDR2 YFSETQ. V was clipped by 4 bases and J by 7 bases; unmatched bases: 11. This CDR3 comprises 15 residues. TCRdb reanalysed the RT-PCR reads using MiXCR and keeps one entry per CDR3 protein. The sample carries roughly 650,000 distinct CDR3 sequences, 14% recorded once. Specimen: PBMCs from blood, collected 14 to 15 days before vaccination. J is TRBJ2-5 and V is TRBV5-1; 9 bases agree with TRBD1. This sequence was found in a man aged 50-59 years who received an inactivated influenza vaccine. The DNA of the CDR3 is TGCGCCAGCAGCATCGGGACAGGGAGGCACGCGACCCAGTACTTC. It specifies CASSIGTGRHATQYF. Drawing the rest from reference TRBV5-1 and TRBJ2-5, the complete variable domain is KAGVTQTPRYLIKTRGQQVTLSCSPISGHRSVSWYQQTPGQGLQFLFEYFSETQRNKGNFPGRFSGRQFSNSRSEMNVSTLELGDSALYLCASSIGTGRHATQYFGPGTRLLVL.